What follows are 8 T cell receptor beta chains derived from one specimen sequenced in a study of shared clonotypes between healthy human individuals. Produced via immunoSEQ multiplex PCR; TCRdb's table is partial and in-frame only. Of approximately 2.1 million clones detected, more than 80% appear once; the ten largest clones hold 0.3% to 0.4%. Material for sequencing was naive CD4+ T cells from PBMCs. Subset: CD45RA+ positively selected. Receptors were obtained from a man between 18 and 35 years old in good health. Some clones in this sample may be carry-over from other donors' samples.

This clone appeared once. Within the sample, other DNA sequences also encode this same CDR3. The chain has TRBV28 and TRBJ1-2, with D perhaps matching TRBD1 (6 bases). The CDR3 spans 13 residues. The V end was cut by 3 bases, the J end by 4 bases, with 9 bases between. Germline values: CDR1 MDHEN, CDR2 SYDVKM. CDR3 sequence reads: CASSFRGAYGYTF. Here the CDR3 DNA reads TGTGCCAGCAGTTTTAGGGGGGCCTATGGCTACACCTTC.

In its sample, this clone was seen once. The J gene is TRBJ2-2, the V gene TRBV5-1; D call uncertain. V shed 2 bases and J shed 7 bases, with 12 bases lying between them. The CDR3 extends over 14 amino acids. Germline-derived CDR1 and CDR2 are SGHRS and YFSETQ. Here the CDR3 reads CASSLLSKLGELFF. The CDR3 region has the DNA TGCGCCAGCAGCTTACTTTCCAAACTCGGGGAGCTGTTTTTT.

CDR3 in amino acids: CASSLVVGRAVNEQYF. CDR3 sequence (DNA): TGTGCCAGCAGCTTGGTTGTCGGGAGGGCCGTAAACGAGCAGTACTTC. The rearrangement uses TRBV5-4 and TRBJ2-7; TRBD2 matches 8 bases. In germline, CDR1 is SGHNT, CDR2 YYREEE (reference sequence). The CDR3 has 16 residues. V lost 0 bases, J lost 5 bases, and 10 bases stayed unmatched. The whole variable domain, remainder taken from reference TRBV5-4 and TRBJ2-7, is ETGVTQSPTHLIKTRGQQVTLRCSSQSGHNTVSWYQQALGQGPQFIFQYYREEENGRGNFPPRFSGLQFPNYSSELNVNALELDDSALYLCASSLVVGRAVNEQYFGPGTRLTVT.

The J gene is TRBJ2-7, the V gene TRBV7-2; 8 bases are shared with TRBD2. J lost 3 bases, V lost 4 bases, and 8 bases had no gene match. This CDR3 spans 15 amino acids. Germline CDR1 and CDR2: SGHTA and FQGNSA. CDR3 in amino acids: CASSSGLAGNYEQYF. The CDR3 nucleotides read TGTGCCAGCAGCTCAGGACTAGCAGGGAACTACGAGCAGTACTTC.

This clone was seen once. The same CDR3 also results from other DNA sequences found in this sample. The rearrangement uses TRBV2 and TRBJ1-1; D call uncertain. Germline V lookup: CDR1 SNHLY, CDR2 FYNNEI. Trimming took off 0 bases at V and 2 bases at J, with 4 bases between the two ends. The CDR3 runs to 13 residues. CDR3 sequence: CASSEALNTEAFF. The CDR3 DNA follows: TGTGCCAGCAGTGAAGCCTTAAACACTGAAGCTTTCTTT.

This sequence joins TRBV19 and TRBJ2-7; 8 positions match TRBD1. Trimming removed 6 bases from V and 7 bases from J; junction bases left unmatched: 11. The CDR3 runs 14 residues. CDR1 is LNHDA and CDR2 is SQIVND in the germline V gene (reference sequence). CDR3: CASRQGAGLHEQYF. The CDR3 DNA reads TGTGCCAGTAGGCAGGGGGCAGGGCTCCATGAGCAGTACTTC.

The CDR3 coding sequence is TGTGCCAGCAGTGACAGGGACCATGGCTACACCTTC. Amino acid sequence: CASSDRDHGYTF. The V and J genes are TRBV25-1 and TRBJ1-2, with D possibly being TRBD1 (5 bases). The V gene's germline CDR1 is MGHDK and CDR2 SYGVNS. Trimming removed 3 bases at V and 6 bases at J, with 8 bases between. The CDR3 is 12 amino acids.

A word on this clone: The same CDR3 is also encoded by other DNA sequences in this sample. The chain couples TRBV19 to TRBJ1-5; 8 bases are shared with TRBD1. CDR1 is LNHDA, CDR2 SQIVND, per germline (reference sequence). This CDR3 spans 13 amino acids. The V gene end was trimmed by 8 bases and the J gene end by 6 bases; junction bases not matched to a gene: 6. CDR3 sequence: CASSRGLGQPQHF. CDR3 bases: TGTGCCAGTTCCAGGGGGCTAGGTCAGCCCCAGCATTTT.